These T cell receptor beta chains were read from a single sample in a study of metastatic and nonmetastatic thyroid tumors. TCRdb re-clonotyped the PCR reads through MiXCR. Of 53,000 or so clones listed, approximately 20% are singletons. The source material was blood. The source of these receptors is a female donor with papillary thyroid cancer or a benign thyroid nodule (not recorded which). Some clones in this sample may be carry-over from other donors' samples. Both conserved end residues are part of each CDR3. A D gene is named only where the DNA matches it firmly. Size tells how often a clone was seen (once, few, many) or the class of an expanded clone, and some rows leave it out.

>TRBV5-1|TRBJ1-1|.|many
TGCGCCAGCAGCTTGGGGGGGGCAGAGACTGAAGCTTTCTTT
CASSLGGAETEAFF
>TRBV20-1|TRBJ2-1|.|many
TGCAGTGCTAGAGTGGTCTCTTATGAGGGAGACACCTACAATGAGCAGTTCTTC
CSARVVSYEGDTYNEQFF
>TRBV9|TRBJ1-2|.|many
TGTGCCAGCAGCGAGATGGGGGCTTACTATGGCTACACCTTC
CASSEMGAYYGYTF
>TRBV9|TRBJ1-6|TRBD1|many
TGTGCCAGCAGCGTAGGGGAGACAGGGAATTCACCCCTCCACTTT
CASSVGETGNSPLHF
>TRBV20-1|TRBJ1-2|TRBD1|many
TGCAGTGCGGACCTGGACAGGGGCGCTCGGAACTATGGCTACACCTTC
CSADLDRGARNYGYTF
>TRBV20-1|TRBJ2-7|.|few
TGCAGTGCTAGAAACCCCACACTTGGAGGTAGGCACTACGAGCAGTACTTC
CSARNPTLGGRHYEQYF
>TRBV20-1|TRBJ2-1|TRBD2|many
TGCAGTGCTAGAGATGGGCTAGCGGGGTGGGAGCAGTTCTTC
CSARDGLAGWEQFF
>TRBV20-1|TRBJ1-2|.|many
TGCAGTGCGAGGACACCAGTGATGGAATCCCAATATGGCTACACCTTC
CSARTPVMESQYGYTF
>TRBV10-1|TRBJ1-5|.|many
TGCGCCAGCACCCTCGGGGGGGCCCAGCATTTT
CASTLGGAQHF
>TRBV3-1|TRBJ1-5|TRBD1|many
TGTGCCAGCAGCCAAGATCTGGGGACAGCCCAGCATTTT
CASSQDLGTAQHF
>TRBV5-1|TRBJ1-2|.|many
TGCGCCAGCAGCCCTACATCTAACTATGGCTACACCTTC
CASSPTSNYGYTF
>TRBV5-6|TRBJ2-1|TRBD2|many
TGTGCCAGCAGCCCAGAAGCGGGGACTAACTACAATGAGCAGTTCTTC
CASSPEAGTNYNEQFF
>TRBV6-1|TRBJ2-5|.|many
TGTGCCAGCAGTGAAGCCCAGTGGACCCAGTACTTC
CASSEAQWTQYF
>TRBV12-3/TRBV12-4|TRBJ2-3|.|.
TGTGCCAGCAGTTTCAGCGACATGTATACGGGGGCACACACAGATACGCAGTATTTT
CASSFSDMYTGAHTDTQYF
>TRBV6-1|TRBJ2-3|TRBD2|many
TGTGCCAGCAGTTCTACGGCGGGGGGCACAGATACGCAGTATTTT
CASSSTAGGTDTQYF
>TRBV5-1|TRBJ1-6|TRBD1|once
TGCGCCAGCAGCTTGTTCCAGGGGGCGAACTCACACCTCCACTTT
CASSLFQGANSHLHF
>TRBV28|TRBJ2-7|TRBD1|many
TGTGCCAGCAGTTGGGACAGGAACTCCTACGAGCAGTACTTC
CASSWDRNSYEQYF
>TRBV5-1|TRBJ2-2|.|.
TGCGCCAGCAGCCCCCCGGAGGTAACCGGCACCGGGGAGATGCTTTTT
CASSPPEVTGTGEMLF
>TRBV5-1|TRBJ2-1|TRBD1|many
TGCGCCAGCAGCGCGGACAGGGGCCTCGGTGAGCAGTTCTTC
CASSADRGLGEQFF
>TRBV7-6|TRBJ1-3|.|many
TGTGCCAGCAGCTTGGAAAACACCATATATTTT
CASSLENTIYF
>TRBV7-8|TRBJ2-4|.|many
TGTGCCAGCAGCCTTTCGGACGACATTCAGTACTTC
CASSLSDDIQYF
>TRBV6-5|TRBJ1-1|.|many
TGTGCCAGCAGTTACCAGACAGGCTGGGGGACTGAAGCTTTCTTT
CASSYQTGWGTEAFF
>TRBV12-3/TRBV12-4|TRBJ2-7|TRBD1|many
TGTGCCAGCAGTGTCGACAGGGGGCGCGAGCAGTACTTC
CASSVDRGREQYF
>TRBV3-1|TRBJ1-1|TRBD1|many
TGTGCCAGCAGCCTATGGACAGGCGGGAACACTGAAGCTTTCTTT
CASSLWTGGNTEAFF
>TRBV10-3|TRBJ2-7|.|many
TGTGCCATCAGTGACAGGGACGAGCAGTACTTC
CAISDRDEQYF
>TRBV6-2/TRBV6-3|TRBJ1-2|TRBD1|many
TGTGCCAGCAGTTCCGGACAGGGAGGAGACTATGGCTACACCTTC
CASSSGQGGDYGYTF
>TRBV20-1|TRBJ1-4|.|many
TGCAGTGCTAGCGGCGGGAATGAAAAACTGTTTTTT
CSASGGNEKLFF
>TRBV27|TRBJ2-7|.|few
TGTGCCAGCAGAAGGACAGTGTTTAACGAGCAGTACTTC
CASRRTVFNEQYF
>TRBV3-1|TRBJ1-4|.|many
TGTGCCAGCAGCCAACGCCTTAGGGATAATGAAAAACTGTTTTTT
CASSQRLRDNEKLFF
>TRBV5-5|TRBJ2-5|.|many
TGTGCCAGCAGCTACGACAGGAAGCAAGAGACCCAGTACTTC
CASSYDRKQETQYF
>TRBV13|TRBJ2-2|.|many
TGTGCCAGCAGCCACGGACTCAAGAGGGCCCCCGGGGAGCTGTTTTTT
CASSHGLKRAPGELFF
>TRBV7-9|TRBJ2-7|.|many
TGTGCCAGCAGCTTAGAAGCAGACTACGAGCAGTACTTC
CASSLEADYEQYF
>TRBV28|TRBJ1-1|.|many
TGTGCCAGCGGACCGTTGGGGCTCCTGAACACTGAAGCTTTCTTT
CASGPLGLLNTEAFF
>TRBV20-1|TRBJ1-1|TRBD1|many
TGCAGTGCTAGAGGACAGGGGTATGAAGCTTTCTTT
CSARGQGYEAFF
>TRBV20-1|TRBJ2-5|TRBD2|many
TGCAGTGCGTTGCTAGCGGGGGCCCTACAAGAGACCCAGTACTTC
CSALLAGALQETQYF
>TRBV2|TRBJ1-5|.|many
TGTGCCAGCAGGCCCGGACAGCATAGCAATCAGCCCCAGCATTTT
CASRPGQHSNQPQHF
>TRBV4-1|TRBJ1-1|.|many
TGCGCCAGCAGCCAAGGTCAGGTGGGCACTGAAGCTTTCTTT
CASSQGQVGTEAFF
>TRBV28|TRBJ2-7|.|many
TGTGCCAGCAGTTTGGGTTCCTCCTACGAGCAGTACTTC
CASSLGSSYEQYF
>TRBV19|TRBJ1-3|.|many
TGTGCCAGTAGTATCCTTACAAGCTCTGGAAACACCATATATTTT
CASSILTSSGNTIYF
>TRBV6-1|TRBJ1-4|.|many
TGTGCCAGCAGCCGAGGGGTGGGGGAAAAACTGTTTTTT
CASSRGVGEKLFF
>TRBV4-1|TRBJ1-1|TRBD1|many
TGCGCCAGCAGCCAAGTTGGGACAGGGAACACTGAAGCTTTCTTT
CASSQVGTGNTEAFF
>TRBV20-1|TRBJ2-7|.|.
TGCAGTGCTAGGGGGACTCCATTCGGGGCCGAGAAGTACTTC
CSARGTPFGAEKYF
>TRBV28|TRBJ2-7|TRBD2|many
TGTGCCAGCAGGGCTAGCGGGGACCCTCTTTGGTGGTACTTC
CASRASGDPLWWYF
>TRBV4-3|TRBJ2-5|.|many
TGCGCCAGCCAAGGAGGCGGTCCCCAAGAGACCCAGTACTTC
CASQGGGPQETQYF
>TRBV30|TRBJ2-7|.|.
TGTGACTGGAGTGTACTTGGAGGGGAGTACGACCAGTACTTC
CDWSVLGGEYDQYF
>TRBV29-1|TRBJ1-1|.|many
TGCAGCGTGTCACAGGGAGGCACTGAAGCTTTCTTT
CSVSQGGTEAFF
>TRBV29-1|TRBJ1-2|.|many
TGCAGCGTTGAAGTAACAGGGAGTTCATCTAACTATGGCTACACCTTC
CSVEVTGSSSNYGYTF
>TRBV20-1|TRBJ2-7|.|once
TGCAGTGCTAGTGACAGGTTATCCGACGAGCAGTACTTC
CSASDRLSDEQYF
>TRBV2|TRBJ1-1|.|many
TGTGCCAGCAGTGAAAACAGGAACACTGAAGCTTTCTTT
CASSENRNTEAFF
>TRBV18|TRBJ1-1|.|many
TGTGCCAGCTCACCATGGTCTCTGCGCACTGAAGCTTTCTTT
CASSPWSLRTEAFF
>TRBV5-1|TRBJ1-2|.|many
TGCGCCAGCAGCTTGGAGACGGTCACCTATGGCTACACCTTC
CASSLETVTYGYTF
>TRBV27|TRBJ2-7|.|many
TGTGCCAGCAGTTTATCTCCGGATTCCTACGAGCAGTACTTC
CASSLSPDSYEQYF
>TRBV28|TRBJ2-7|.|many
TGTGCCAGCAGTTCCTCCTACCTTAAGGACGGCTACGAGCAGTACTTC
CASSSSYLKDGYEQYF
>TRBV24-1|TRBJ2-1|.|few
TGTGCCACCAGTGATTTGTTGGGGACCAACAATGAGCAGTTCTTC
CATSDLLGTNNEQFF